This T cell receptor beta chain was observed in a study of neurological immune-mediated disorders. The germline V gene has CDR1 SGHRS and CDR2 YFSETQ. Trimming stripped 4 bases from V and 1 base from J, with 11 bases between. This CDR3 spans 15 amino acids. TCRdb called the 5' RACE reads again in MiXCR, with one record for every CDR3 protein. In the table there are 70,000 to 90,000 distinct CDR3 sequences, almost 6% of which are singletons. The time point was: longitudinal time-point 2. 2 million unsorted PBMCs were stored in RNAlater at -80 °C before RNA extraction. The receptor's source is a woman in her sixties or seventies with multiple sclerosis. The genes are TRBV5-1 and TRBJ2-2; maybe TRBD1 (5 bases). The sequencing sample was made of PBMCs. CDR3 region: CASSPTDMNTGELFF. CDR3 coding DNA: TGCGCCAGCAGCCCAACGGACATGAACACCGGGGAGCTGTTTTTT.